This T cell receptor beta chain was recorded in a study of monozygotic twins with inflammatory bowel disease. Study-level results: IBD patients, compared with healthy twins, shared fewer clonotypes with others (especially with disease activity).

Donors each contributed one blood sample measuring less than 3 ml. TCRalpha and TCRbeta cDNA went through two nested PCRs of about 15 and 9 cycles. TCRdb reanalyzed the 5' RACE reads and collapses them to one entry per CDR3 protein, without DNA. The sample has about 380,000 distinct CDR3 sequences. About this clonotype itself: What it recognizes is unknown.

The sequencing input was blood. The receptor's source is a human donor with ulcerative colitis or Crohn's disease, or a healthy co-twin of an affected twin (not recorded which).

The CDR3 reads CASSLTGAYEQYF. The J gene is TRBJ2-7, the V gene TRBV5-1; without DNA, the TCRdb call of TRBD1 cannot be checked. The CDR3 contains 13 residues. CDR1 is SGHRS and CDR2 is YFSETQ in the germline V gene.